This TCR beta chain was found in a study of T-cell memory formation after mild COVID-19. General study results and limits: Whereas later expanders leaned CD4+, clones contracting day 15 to 85 showed a balanced CD4/CD8 makeup. Shrinking CD4+ clones were chiefly CM and EM; CD8+ ones were chiefly EMRA.

Comment on this clonotype: Its antigen is as yet unknown.

CDR3 length: 13 amino acids. Between the trimmed V and J ends, which lost 2 bases and 7 bases, there was a span of 11 bases. Per germline, CDR1 SGHTA and CDR2 FQGNSA. TCRdb reprocessed the 5' RACE reads with MiXCR, giving one entry per CDR3 protein. The repertoire consists of a few hundred thousand distinct CDR3 sequences, with 20% to 25% occurring once and the leading ten covering around 9.2%. The V gene is TRBV7-2, the J gene TRBJ1-2; tentatively, D is TRBD1 (6 bases). The sequenced sample consisted of PBMCs or a T cell subset sorted from them (not recorded which). The clonotype was recovered from an adult woman who had mild COVID-19 (a few samples of this study predate the infection). Cell type and time point are not known. The CDR3 sequence is CASSLSYRAGYTF. Written as DNA, the CDR3 is TGTGCCAGCAGCTTATCTTACAGGGCTGGCTACACCTTC.